This T cell receptor (beta chain) was documented in a study of T cell responses to AZD1222 COVID-19 vaccine. Overall study results and limits: The repertoires were collected only after the peak T cell response. An increase in Spike-specific TCR breadth and depth was observed after two AZD1222 doses. Females made up more of the donors, who were largely white British, and clonal diversity may have come out too low. At baseline, just 6 or 7 AZD1222 recipients tested seropositive.

Some clones are missing from TCRdb's copy, which holds only in-frame ones; the method was immunoSEQ multiplex PCR. In the table there are roughly 120,000 clones, about nine tenths of which are singletons. Comments on this clone: Its antigen is still unknown.

In germline, CDR1 is MDHEN, CDR2 SYDVKM. The CDR3 runs 14 residues. Trimming took off 5 bases at V and 6 bases at J, with 14 bases between the two ends. Material: peripheral blood, obtained on day 0 of AZD1222 vaccination. This sequence originates from an adult in good health. The V gene is TRBV28, the J gene TRBJ1-5, with no clear D. The CDR3 DNA follows: TGTGCCAGCAGTCGGCCCCCGGGTCCTCAGCCCCAGCATTTT. It is translated as CASSRPPGPQPQHF.